Reported below is one TCR beta chain. The table came from immunoSEQ multiplex PCR; TCRdb's copy has only in-frame clones and leaves some out. The sample has 230,000 or so clones; around 94% are singletons. The sample originates from a study of control samples from healthy donors and cancer patients. This TCR was sampled from a man in his fifties or sixties in good health. Sequenced: blood.

The CDR3 nucleotides are TGTGCCAGCAGCCTACAGGGGACGAACACTGAAGCTTTCTTT. It yields the protein CASSLQGTNTEAFF. This chain links TRBV5-4 with TRBJ1-1, with 7 bases aligning to TRBD1. Germline V gives CDR1 SGHNT, CDR2 YYREEE (reference sequence). CDR3 length equals 14 residues. V lost 4 bases, J lost 1 base, and 4 bases stayed unmatched.